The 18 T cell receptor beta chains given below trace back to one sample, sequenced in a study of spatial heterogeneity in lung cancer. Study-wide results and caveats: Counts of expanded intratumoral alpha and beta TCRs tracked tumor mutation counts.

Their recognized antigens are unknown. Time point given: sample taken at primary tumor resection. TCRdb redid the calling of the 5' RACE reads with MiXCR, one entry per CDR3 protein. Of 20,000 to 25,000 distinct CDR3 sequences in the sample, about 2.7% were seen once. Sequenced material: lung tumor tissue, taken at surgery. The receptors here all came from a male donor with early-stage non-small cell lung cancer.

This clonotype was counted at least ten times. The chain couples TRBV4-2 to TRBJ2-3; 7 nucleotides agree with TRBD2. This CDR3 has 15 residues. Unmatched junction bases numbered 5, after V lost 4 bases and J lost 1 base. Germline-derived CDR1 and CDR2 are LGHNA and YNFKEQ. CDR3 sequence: CASSPERGRTDTQYF. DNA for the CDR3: TGTGCCAGCAGCCCAGAGCGGGGACGCACAGATACGCAGTATTTT.

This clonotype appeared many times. The CDR3 DNA reads TGTGCCATCAGTACCACAGGGACCGGGGAGCTGTTTTTT. Encoded protein: CAISTTGTGELFF. The chain has TRBV10-3 and TRBJ2-2; a possible D gene is TRBD1 (6 bases). Trimming removed 5 bases at V and 5 bases at J, with 9 bases between. The CDR3 has 13 residues. Germline V lookup: CDR1 ENHRY, CDR2 SYGVKD.

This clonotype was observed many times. CDR3 region: CASSFRQGITGELFF. As DNA, the CDR3 is TGTGCCAGCAGTTTCAGACAGGGAATCACCGGGGAGCTGTTTTTT. The chain uses TRBV12-3 or TRBV12-4 and TRBJ2-2, with TRBD1 matching 7 bases. The CDR3 extends over 15 amino acids. The junction had 5 bases not matched to a gene; V was cut back by 3 bases and J by 4 bases.

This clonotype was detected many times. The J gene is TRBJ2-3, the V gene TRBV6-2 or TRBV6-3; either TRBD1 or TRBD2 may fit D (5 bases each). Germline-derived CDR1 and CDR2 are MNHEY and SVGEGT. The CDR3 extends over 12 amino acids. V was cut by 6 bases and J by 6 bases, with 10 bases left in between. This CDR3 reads CASSRGMDTQYF. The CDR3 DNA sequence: TGTGCCAGCAGCCGGGGCATGGATACGCAGTATTTT.

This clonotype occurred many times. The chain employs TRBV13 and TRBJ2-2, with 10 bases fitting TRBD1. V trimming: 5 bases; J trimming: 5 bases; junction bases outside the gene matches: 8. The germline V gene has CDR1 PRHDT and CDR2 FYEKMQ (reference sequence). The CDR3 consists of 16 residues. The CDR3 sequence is CASSPSGTGDTGELFF. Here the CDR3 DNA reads TGTGCCAGCAGCCCCTCCGGGACAGGGGATACCGGGGAGCTGTTTTTT.

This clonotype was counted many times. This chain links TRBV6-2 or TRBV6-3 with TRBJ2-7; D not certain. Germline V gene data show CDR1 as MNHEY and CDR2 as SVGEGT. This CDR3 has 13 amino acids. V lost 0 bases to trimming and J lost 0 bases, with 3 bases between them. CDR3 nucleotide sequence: TGTGCCAGCAGTTACTCTAGCTCCTACGAGCAGTACTTC. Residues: CASSYSSSYEQYF.

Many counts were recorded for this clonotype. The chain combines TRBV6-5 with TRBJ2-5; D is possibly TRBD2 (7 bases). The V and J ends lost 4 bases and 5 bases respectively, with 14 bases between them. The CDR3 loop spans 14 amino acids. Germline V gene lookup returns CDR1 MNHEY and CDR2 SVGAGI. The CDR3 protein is CASSSLQGGETQYF. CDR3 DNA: TGTGCCAGCAGTTCGTTACAGGGAGGGGAGACCCAGTACTTC.

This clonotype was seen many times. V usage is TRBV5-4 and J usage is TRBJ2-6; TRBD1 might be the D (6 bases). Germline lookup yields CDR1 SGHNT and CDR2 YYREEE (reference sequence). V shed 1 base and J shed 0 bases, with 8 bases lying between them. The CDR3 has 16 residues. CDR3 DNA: TGTGCCAGCAGCTTGACAGGGAGCTCTGGGGCCAACGTCCTGACTTTC. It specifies CASSLTGSSGANVLTF.

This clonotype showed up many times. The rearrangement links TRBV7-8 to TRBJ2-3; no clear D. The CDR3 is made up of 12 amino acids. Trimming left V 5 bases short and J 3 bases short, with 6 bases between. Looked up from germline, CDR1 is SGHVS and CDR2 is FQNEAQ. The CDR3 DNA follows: TGTGCCAGCAGCCTTAGAACAGATACGCAGTATTTT. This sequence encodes CASSLRTDTQYF.

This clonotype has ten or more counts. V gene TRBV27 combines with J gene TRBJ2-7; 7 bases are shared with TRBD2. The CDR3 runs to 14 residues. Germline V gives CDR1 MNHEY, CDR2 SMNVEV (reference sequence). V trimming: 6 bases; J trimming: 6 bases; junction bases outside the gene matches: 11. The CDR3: CASRQTITGGEQYF. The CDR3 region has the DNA TGTGCCAGCAGACAAACCATCACGGGGGGCGAGCAGTACTTC.

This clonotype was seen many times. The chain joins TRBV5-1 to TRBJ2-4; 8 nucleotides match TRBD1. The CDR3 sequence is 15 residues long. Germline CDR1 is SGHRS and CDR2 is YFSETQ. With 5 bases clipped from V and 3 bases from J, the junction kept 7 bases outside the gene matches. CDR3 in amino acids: CASSLGTGGKNIQYF. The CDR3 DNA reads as TGCGCCAGCAGTCTGGGAACAGGGGGCAAAAACATTCAGTACTTC.

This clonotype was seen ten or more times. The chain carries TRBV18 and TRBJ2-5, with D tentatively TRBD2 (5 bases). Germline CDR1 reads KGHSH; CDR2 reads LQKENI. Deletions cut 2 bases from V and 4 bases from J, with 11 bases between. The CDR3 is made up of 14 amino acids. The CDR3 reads CASSPASKSETQYF. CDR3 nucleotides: TGTGCCAGCTCACCAGCTAGCAAATCAGAGACCCAGTACTTC.

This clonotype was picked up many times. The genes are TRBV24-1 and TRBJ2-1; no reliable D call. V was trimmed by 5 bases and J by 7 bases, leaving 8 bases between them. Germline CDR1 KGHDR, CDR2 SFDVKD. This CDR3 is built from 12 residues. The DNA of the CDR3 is TGTGCCACCAGTGGGTTGTGGAATGAGCAGTTCTTC. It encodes CATSGLWNEQFF.

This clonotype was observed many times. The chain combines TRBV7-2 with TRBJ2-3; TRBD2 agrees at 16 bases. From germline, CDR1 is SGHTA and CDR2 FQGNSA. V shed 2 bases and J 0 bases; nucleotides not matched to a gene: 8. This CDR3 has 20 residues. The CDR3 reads CASSLIGTSGRVLSTDTQYF. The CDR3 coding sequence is TGTGCCAGCAGCTTAATCGGGACTAGCGGGAGGGTCCTTAGCACAGATACGCAGTATTTT.

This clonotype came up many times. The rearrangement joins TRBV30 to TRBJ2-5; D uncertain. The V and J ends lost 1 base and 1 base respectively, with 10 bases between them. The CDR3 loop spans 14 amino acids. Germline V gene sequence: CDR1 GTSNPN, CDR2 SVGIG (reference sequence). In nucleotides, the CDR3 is TGTGCCTGGAGTGGAGGAGCGTCCCAAGAGACCCAGTACTTC. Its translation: CAWSGGASQETQYF.

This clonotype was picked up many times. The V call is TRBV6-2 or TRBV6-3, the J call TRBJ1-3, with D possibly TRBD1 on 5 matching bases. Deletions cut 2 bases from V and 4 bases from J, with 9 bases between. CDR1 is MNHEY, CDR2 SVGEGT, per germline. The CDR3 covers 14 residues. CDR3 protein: CASSYQGGGNTIYF. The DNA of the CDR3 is TGTGCCAGCAGTTACCAGGGCGGCGGAAACACCATATATTTT.

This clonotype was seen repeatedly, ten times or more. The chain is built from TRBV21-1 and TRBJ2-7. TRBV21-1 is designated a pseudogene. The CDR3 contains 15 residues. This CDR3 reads CASSKAQNSVSAVYF. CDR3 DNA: TGTGCCAGCAGCAAAGCACAGAACAGTGTGTCTGCCGTGTACTTC.

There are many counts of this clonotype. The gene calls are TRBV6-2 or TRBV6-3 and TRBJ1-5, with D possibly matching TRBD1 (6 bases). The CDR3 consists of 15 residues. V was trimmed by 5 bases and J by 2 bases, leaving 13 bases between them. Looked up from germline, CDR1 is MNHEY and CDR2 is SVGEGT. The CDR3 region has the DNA TGTGCCAGCAGTACCCAGGGGTACGGCAATCAGCCCCAGCATTTT. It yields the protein CASSTQGYGNQPQHF.